A selection of T cell receptor beta chains follows, all from one sample in a study of blood T cell repertoires in COVID-19. Repertoires were generated with immunoSEQ multiplex PCR, while TCRdb's copy carries only in-frame clones and drops some. The sample holds 200,000 to 300,000 clones, about 85% seen once. The sequencing sample was made of peripheral blood. Receptors originate from a man between 60 and 75 years old with acute or convalescent COVID-19. CDR3s include the opening cysteine and the closing phenylalanine or tryptophan. D genes are given only for firm matches. Size is omitted from some rows. Given values are once, few, many or a class for expanded clones.

abundance	d_gene	len	v_gene	j_gene	CDR3nt	CDR3aa
.	TRBD1	14	TRBV6-5	TRBJ1-1	TGTGCCAGTGGGGGACAGAGCGAGGGGTTTGAAGCTTTCTTT	CASGGQSEGFEAFF
.	TRBD2	15	TRBV2	TRBJ2-3	TGTGCCAGCAGCTCGACTAGCTGGGGTTTCGATACGCAGTATTTT	CASSSTSWGFDTQYF
.	.	13	TRBV5-6	TRBJ2-2	TGTGCCAGCAGCTTGCCAGAAACCGGGGAGCTGTTTTTT	CASSLPETGELFF
.	TRBD2	16	TRBV9	TRBJ2-2	TGTGCCAGCAGCGTAGGGGGACTAGGGAACACCGGGGAGCTGTTTTTT	CASSVGGLGNTGELFF
.	.	19	TRBV4-2	TRBJ2-3	TGTGCCAGCAGCCAAGATTTCAGCTGGGGGCGGGAGAGAACAGATACGCAGTATTTT	CASSQDFSWGRERTDTQYF
.	TRBD2	14	TRBV28	TRBJ2-1	TGTGCCACCATAGCGGGAGCGGCCAACAATGAGCAGTTCTTC	CATIAGAANNEQFF
.	TRBD1	17	TRBV28	TRBJ1-4	TGTGCCAGCAGGCAATCGGGGGCAGGGGGCTTCAGAGAAAAACTGTTTTTT	CASRQSGAGGFREKLFF
.	.	15	TRBV5-8	TRBJ1-5	TGTGCCAGCAGCGACCAACAGGGAAGCAATCAGCCCCAGCATTTT	CASSDQQGSNQPQHF
once	.	14	TRBV6-6	TRBJ2-7	TGTGCCAGCAGTTCCATCCCAGGGGACTACGAGCAGTACTTC	CASSSIPGDYEQYF
.	.	13	TRBV6-2/TRBV6-3	TRBJ2-5	TGTGCCAGCAGCCTCCCTCCCACTGAGACCCAGTACTTC	CASSLPPTETQYF
.	TRBD1	14	TRBV18	TRBJ2-7	TGTGCCAGCTCAGATCGGACAGGGGGCTACGAGCAGTACTTC	CASSDRTGGYEQYF
.	TRBD1	16	TRBV4-2	TRBJ1-4	TGTGCCAGCAGCCAAGAGAGGGGACAGACTAATGAAAAACTGTTTTTT	CASSQERGQTNEKLFF
few	TRBD1	13	TRBV27	TRBJ1-2	TGTGCCAGCAGTGTGGGACAGTACTATGGCTACACCTTC	CASSVGQYYGYTF
.	.	14	TRBV5-6	TRBJ2-7	TGTGCCAGCAGCTTGGTCGAGTGGGGAGACGAGCAGTACTTC	CASSLVEWGDEQYF
.	TRBD1	14	TRBV19	TRBJ1-5	TGTGCCAGTAGTAACAGGGGAGTCAATCAGCCCCAGCATTTT	CASSNRGVNQPQHF
few	.	14	TRBV6-5	TRBJ1-5	TGTGCCAGCAGCCGGGGGTGGGGGTTACAGCCCCAGCATTTT	CASSRGWGLQPQHF
.	.	16	TRBV27	TRBJ2-1	TGTGCCAGCAGTTTGGAGCGGGCGCCCGTGTACAATGAGCAGTTCTTC	CASSLERAPVYNEQFF
.	TRBD2	20	TRBV6-8	TRBJ2-1	TGTGCCAGCAGTTCCCCCGGGACTAGCGGGAGGTATAACTCCTACAATGAGCAGTTCTTC	CASSSPGTSGRYNSYNEQFF
.	.	14	TRBV3-1/TRBV3-2	TRBJ1-1	TGTGCCAGCAGCCAAGCAGGCCAGGACACTGAAGCTTTCTTT	CASSQAGQDTEAFF
.	TRBD2	17	TRBV4-1	TRBJ2-1	TGCGCCAGCAGCCAAGGGACGACTAGCGGGATAACCAATGAGCAGTTCTTC	CASSQGTTSGITNEQFF
few	TRBD1	18	TRBV7-3	TRBJ2-6	TGTGCCAGCAGCTTAGCCGGGACAGCCGACTCTGGGGCCAACGTCCTGACTTTC	CASSLAGTADSGANVLTF
.	.	15	TRBV7-3	TRBJ2-1	TGTGCCAGCAGCCCTCACATTGGAGTTCCGAATGAGCAGTTCTTC	CASSPHIGVPNEQFF
.	TRBD1	15	TRBV7-8	TRBJ1-3	TGTGCCAGCAGCACAGGGGTATTTATCGGAAACACCATATATTTT	CASSTGVFIGNTIYF
.	.	17	TRBV28	TRBJ1-2	TGTGCCAGCAGTGATGACAGCCCCCTGGGGGGTTTCTATGGCTACACCTTC	CASSDDSPLGGFYGYTF
.	.	15	TRBV9	TRBJ1-1	TGTGCCAGCAGCGTAGATGGCGGGTTAGGGACTGAAGCTTTCTTT	CASSVDGGLGTEAFF
.	.	15	TRBV19	TRBJ2-5	TGTGCCAGTAGTAGTCAGGGGGGATGGCAAGAGACCCAGTACTTC	CASSSQGGWQETQYF
.	.	14	TRBV6-5	TRBJ1-1	TGTGCCAGCAGTTACGGGGGGAGGTACACTGAAGCTTTCTTT	CASSYGGRYTEAFF
.	.	16	TRBV28	TRBJ2-3	TGTGCCAGCAGTTTACCGGGGAGTGGTGGTACAGATACGCAGTATTTT	CASSLPGSGGTDTQYF
few	.	14	TRBV9	TRBJ1-6	TGTGCCAGCAGCTCTAGTATAGCAGGGGAATCCCTCCACTTT	CASSSSIAGESLHF
.	.	14	TRBV6-5	TRBJ1-4	TGTGCCAGCAGCTCGGGCAGGGGAAGTGAAAAACTGTTTTTT	CASSSGRGSEKLFF
few	.	13	TRBV2	TRBJ1-5	TGTGCCAGCACAGGGGCCCACAATCAGCCCCAGCATTTT	CASTGAHNQPQHF
few	TRBD2	17	TRBV25-1	TRBJ2-7	TGTGCCAGCAGTAATCGGCGGTCAAGCGGGAGTAGCTACGAGCAGTACTTC	CASSNRRSSGSSYEQYF
.	.	16	TRBV3-1/TRBV3-2	TRBJ1-1	TGTGCCAGCAGCCAAGAAAGAAGCGTAGGGGGCACTGAAGCTTTCTTT	CASSQERSVGGTEAFF
.	TRBD1	14	TRBV29-1	TRBJ1-2	TGCAGCGTAATCCGCGACAGGGGGAGCTATGGCTACACCTTC	CSVIRDRGSYGYTF
.	TRBD2	14	TRBV6-5	TRBJ2-7	TGTGCCAGCACCCGGGGACTAAGCTCCTACGAGCAGTACTTC	CASTRGLSSYEQYF
.	.	15	TRBV21-1	TRBJ2-5	TGTGCCAGCAGCAAAGTGACTACAGGGCAAGAGACCCAGTACTTC	CASSKVTTGQETQYF
.	.	13	TRBV3-1/TRBV3-2	TRBJ2-1	TGTGCCAGCAGCCAGCAACTTATTAATGAGCAGTTCTTC	CASSQQLINEQFF
.	.	15	TRBV4-1	TRBJ1-5	TGCGCCAGCAGCCAAGATGGACGGGGGTTGCAGCCCCAGCATTTT	CASSQDGRGLQPQHF
.	.	16	TRBV5-4	TRBJ1-2	TGTGCCAGCAGCGGGGCGTTGACGGGAGCTAACTATGGCTACACCTTC	CASSGALTGANYGYTF